The clone carrying this T cell receptor beta chain was counted at least ten times. Its antigen is currently unknown. V shed 4 bases, J shed 1 base, and the junction held 1 base outside the gene matches. The CDR3 is 13 residues long. Germline loops: CDR1 SQVTM, CDR2 ANQGSEA. The sample is drawn from a study of T-cell reconstitution after alpha-beta-depleted transplantation in children. Study-wide points: The origin of high day-60 TCRbeta diversity in some patients lay in surviving recipient T cells and thymic progenitors. As was reported, about two months after transplant, alpha-beta T cells came from several hundred expanded graft clones.

For TCRbeta, the library was prepared with unique molecular identifiers. TCRdb re-called the PCR reads with MiXCR, one entry per CDR3 protein. This repertoire shows roughly 70,000 distinct CDR3 sequences, 4.9% found once; its top ten account for 18%. The receptor was derived from a boy under two years old who had a stem cell transplant for acute myeloid leukemia, so the T cells may come from the graft donor. V gene TRBV29-1 combines with J gene TRBJ1-2, with TRBD1 identical over 9 bases. Source: PBMCs, mostly from graft donor cells, taken 180 days after TCRalphabeta/CD19-depleted stem cell transplant. The CDR3 nucleotides read TGCAGCGTTGGGACAGGGGATAACTATGGCTACACCTTC. It is translated as CSVGTGDNYGYTF.